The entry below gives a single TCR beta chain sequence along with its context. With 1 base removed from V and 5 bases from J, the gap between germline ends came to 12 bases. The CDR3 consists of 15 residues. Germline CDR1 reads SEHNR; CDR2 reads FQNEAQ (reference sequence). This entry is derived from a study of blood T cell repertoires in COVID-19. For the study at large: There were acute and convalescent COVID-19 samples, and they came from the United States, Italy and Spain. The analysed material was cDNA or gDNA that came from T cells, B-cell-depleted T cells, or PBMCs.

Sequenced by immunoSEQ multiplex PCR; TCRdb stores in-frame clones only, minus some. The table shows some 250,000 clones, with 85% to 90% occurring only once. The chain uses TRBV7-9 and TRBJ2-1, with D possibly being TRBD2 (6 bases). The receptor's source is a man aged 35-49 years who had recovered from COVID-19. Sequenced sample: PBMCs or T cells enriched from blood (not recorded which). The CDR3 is CASSLGTSRNNEQFF. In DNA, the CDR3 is TGTGCCAGCAGCTTAGGAACTAGCCGTAACAATGAGCAGTTCTTC.